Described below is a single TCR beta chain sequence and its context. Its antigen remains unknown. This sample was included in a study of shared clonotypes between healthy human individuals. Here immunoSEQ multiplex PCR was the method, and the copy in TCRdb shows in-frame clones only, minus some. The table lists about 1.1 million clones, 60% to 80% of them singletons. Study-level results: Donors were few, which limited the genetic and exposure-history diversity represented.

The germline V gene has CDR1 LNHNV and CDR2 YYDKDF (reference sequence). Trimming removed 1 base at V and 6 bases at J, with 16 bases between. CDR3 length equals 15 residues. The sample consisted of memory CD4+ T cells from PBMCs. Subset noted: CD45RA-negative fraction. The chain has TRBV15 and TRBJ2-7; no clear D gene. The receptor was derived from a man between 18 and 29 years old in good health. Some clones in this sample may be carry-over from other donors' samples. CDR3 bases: TGTGCCACCAGCAGAGGTACGGTGTCCGGGTCCGAGCAGTACTTC. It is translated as CATSRGTVSGSEQYF.